The 23 T cell receptor beta chains given below trace back to one sample, sequenced in a study of T cells in Graves' hyperthyroidism and ophthalmopathy (dated by TCRdb to the late 2010s). Library method: multiplex PCR. Instrument used: Illumina HiSeq 2000. The TCR beta CDR3 regions were amplified from the RNA transcripts. The first round of RT-PCR for the TCR CDR3 was performed with the HTBI primer set and the Qiagen OneStep RT-PCR kit. TCRdb handled the public reads itself, with Q25 trimming in fastp and clone calling in MiXCR, and kept productive beta chains. For every CDR3 protein sequence, its rows merge into one entry that carries the most common genes and DNA. In all, the sample holds approximately 870,000 distinct CDR3 sequences, and over 35% of those were seen once. Of the sample, more than 7% falls within the top ten clones. The specimen was blood. These receptors all stem from a man aged 18 to 30 with Graves' hyperthyroidism.

This clonotype has a count of ten or more. V gene TRBV19 combines with J gene TRBJ1-6; D gene ambiguous. CDR1 is LNHDA and CDR2 is SQIVND in the germline V gene (reference sequence). V was trimmed by 5 bases and J by 7 bases, leaving 18 bases between them. The CDR3 spans 16 residues. The CDR3 loop is CASSLSAEAVNSPLHF. The CDR3 DNA follows: TGTGCCAGTAGTCTGTCTGCGGAGGCAGTGAATTCACCCCTCCACTTT.

This clonotype was seen ten or more times. The chain uses TRBV10-2 and TRBJ2-2; 8 nucleotides line up with TRBD1. Trimming took 8 bases from V and 5 from J; bases not matched to a gene: 1. This CDR3 has 12 residues. Looked up from germline, CDR1 is WSHSY and CDR2 is SAAADI. The CDR3 coding sequence is TGCGCCAGCGGACAGGGAACCGGGGAGCTGTTTTTT. Its protein product is CASGQGTGELFF.

This clonotype was counted a few times. The chain employs TRBV29-1 and TRBJ2-2; no firm D call. V lost 5 bases and J lost 1, with 11 bases in between. The V gene's germline CDR1 is SQVTM and CDR2 ANQGSEA. The CDR3 contains 14 residues. The CDR3 reads CSVNKVGNTGELFF. The CDR3 nucleotides read TGCAGCGTTAACAAGGTTGGGAACACCGGGGAGCTGTTTTTT.

This clonotype has ten or more counts. J is TRBJ2-7 and V is TRBV11-3; the D gene is possibly TRBD2 (5 bases). CDR3 length: 13 residues. Trimming removed 6 bases from V and 5 bases from J, with 14 bases in between. From germline, CDR1 is SGHNT and CDR2 YENEEA. In nucleotides, the CDR3 is TGTGCCAGCAGTTTCGTGGGAGCTCACGAGCAGTACTTC. Its protein is CASSFVGAHEQYF. Full variable domain (outside the CDR3, taken from reference TRBV11-3 and TRBJ2-7): EAGVVQSPRYKIIEKKQPVAFWCNPISGHNTLYWYLQNLGQGPELLIRYENEEAVDDSQLPKDRFSAERLKGVDSTLKIQPAELGDSAVYLCASSFVGAHEQYFGPGTRLTVT.

This chain joins TRBV2 and TRBJ1-1; tentative D call: TRBD1 (5 bases). Looked up from germline, CDR1 is SNHLY and CDR2 is FYNNEI. The CDR3 is 14 amino acids. The ends were cut back, 7 bases at V and 5 bases at J, with 17 bases in the middle. As DNA, the CDR3 is TGTGCCAGCAAGTGGGGCGACACCGCAACTGAAGCTTTCTTT. This encodes CASKWGDTATEAFF.

At least ten counts were recorded for this clonotype. The chain couples TRBV29-1 to TRBJ1-1, with D perhaps matching TRBD1 (5 bases). Germline V gene data show CDR1 as SQVTM and CDR2 as ANQGSEA. This CDR3 contains 13 residues. Trimming shortened V by 4 bases and J by 4 bases, and 13 bases separated the two germline ends. In nucleotides, the CDR3 is TGCAGCGTTGTTTTCAGGGCGGGCACTGAAGCTTTCTTT. Protein sequence: CSVVFRAGTEAFF.

A few counts support this clonotype. The rearrangement links TRBV2 to TRBJ1-5, with D perhaps matching TRBD1 (6 bases). This CDR3 contains 18 residues. Germline V gene lookup returns CDR1 SNHLY and CDR2 FYNNEI. Trimming left V 0 bases short and J 2 bases short, with 17 bases between. DNA for the CDR3: TGTGCCAGCAGTGAAGCGGGGGTTTACAGGGAAGGCAATCAGCCCCAGCATTTT. It is translated as CASSEAGVYREGNQPQHF. Full variable domain (missing parts from reference TRBV2 and TRBJ1-5): EPEVTQTPSHQVTQMGQEVILRCVPISNHLYFYWYRQILGQKVEFLVSFYNNEISEKSEIFDDQFSVERPDGSNFTLKIRSTKLEDSAMYFCASSEAGVYREGNQPQHFGDGTRLSIL.

This clonotype came up many times. The chain combines TRBV7-9 with TRBJ1-1; 9 nucleotides line up with TRBD1. Germline lookup yields CDR1 SEHNR and CDR2 FQNEAQ (reference sequence). The length of the CDR3 is 13 residues. V lost 7 bases and J lost 7; bases outside the gene matches: 7. The CDR3 DNA is TGTGCCAGCAACCCGGGACAGGGACTTGAAGCTTTCTTT. It codes for CASNPGQGLEAFF.

This chain uses TRBV7-3 with TRBJ1-5; no reliable D call. From germline, CDR1 is SGHTA and CDR2 FQGTGA. The CDR3 consists of 15 residues. V lost 5 bases and J 9 bases, leaving 20 bases between the germline ends. CDR3 protein: CASSQYGIPKGPQHF. DNA of the CDR3: TGTGCCAGCAGCCAATACGGGATTCCAAAAGGGCCCCAGCATTTT.

The chain links TRBV25-1 to TRBJ1-5, with a tentative D call TRBD1 (5 bases). The V end lost 11 bases, the J end lost 2 bases, and 19 bases lay between the germline ends. CDR1 and CDR2 (germline): MGHDK, SYGVNS. This CDR3 is built from 15 residues. CDR3 bases: TGTGCCTGGAGTGTATGGGGGAGCGGCAATCAGCCCCAGCATTTT. This encodes CAWSVWGSGNQPQHF. Full variable domain (missing parts from reference TRBV25-1 and TRBJ1-5): EADIYQTPRYLVIGTGKKITLECSQTMGHDKMYWYQQDPGMELHLIHYSYGVNSTEKGDLSSESTVSRIRTEHFPLTLESARPSHTSQYLCAWSVWGSGNQPQHFGDGTRLSIL.

The rearrangement links TRBV7-2 to TRBJ2-2; TRBD2 matches at 8 bases. V was clipped by 5 bases and J by 6 bases; unmatched bases: 11. The CDR3 has 16 amino acids. Germline CDR1 SGHTA, CDR2 FQGNSA. The CDR3 loop is CASSVNPGGAPGELFF. For the CDR3, the DNA is TGTGCCAGCAGCGTAAATCCCGGGGGGGCCCCCGGGGAGCTGTTTTTT.

At least ten counts were recorded for this clonotype. The rearrangement links TRBV2 to TRBJ1-4, with 9 bases identical to TRBD1. J was trimmed by 4 bases and V by 5 bases; bases with no gene match: 5. This CDR3 is built from 15 residues. From germline, CDR1 is SNHLY and CDR2 FYNNEI. CDR3 coding DNA: TGTGCCAGCAGTCCCCAGACAGGGGGTAATGAAAAACTGTTTTTT. Its translation is CASSPQTGGNEKLFF.

Points on this clonotype: This may come from a read error, since a much larger clone is one base off. The chain links TRBV6-5 to TRBJ2-5; D is uncertain. This CDR3 comprises 12 residues. The V end lost 5 bases, the J end lost 3 bases, and 7 bases lay between the germline ends. Germline V gives CDR1 MNHEY, CDR2 SVGAGI. The CDR3 here is CASSDTKETQYF. The CDR3, as DNA: TGTGCCAGCAGTGACACAAAAGAGACCCAGTACTTC.

This chain uses TRBV19 with TRBJ1-1, with D possibly TRBD1 on 6 matching bases. The CDR3 covers 15 residues. The germline gives CDR1 LNHDA, CDR2 SQIVND (reference sequence). V was clipped by 1 base and J by 4 bases, with 13 bases between them. The CDR3 DNA follows: TGTGCCAGTAGTATAGCGCCGGGGGCGGCCACTGAAGCTTTCTTT. Its protein is CASSIAPGAATEAFF.

This clonotype was counted ten times or more. The chain is built from TRBV7-9 and TRBJ1-5; D call uncertain. V was pared by 1 base and J by 11 bases, with 6 bases between. The CDR3 has 11 amino acids. Per the germline V gene, CDR1 is SEHNR and CDR2 is FQNEAQ (reference sequence). The CDR3 sequence is CASSLGETQHF. DNA for the CDR3: TGTGCCAGCAGCTTAGGAGAAACCCAGCATTTT. The complete variable domain, with remaining parts taken from reference TRBV7-9 and TRBJ1-5, reads DTGVSQNPRHKITKRGQNVTFRCDPISEHNRLYWYRQTLGQGPEFLTYFQNEAQLEKSRLLSDRFSAERPKGSFSTLEIQRTEQGDSAMYLCASSLGETQHFGDGTRLSIL.

On this clonotype: Since a much larger clone is just one base distant, this may be a read error. The rearrangement joins TRBV7-9 to TRBJ2-5; D is uncertain. The V gene lost 4 bases and the J gene lost 3 bases, with 9 bases spanning the gap. Per germline, CDR1 SEHNR and CDR2 FQNEAQ (reference sequence). There are 13 residues in the CDR3. The CDR3 nucleotides read TGTGCCAGCAGCTCAGTCGCGGAAGAGACCCAGTACTTC. It specifies CASSSVAEETQYF. The full variable domain, with the rest looked up from reference TRBV7-9 and TRBJ2-5, is DTGVSQNPRHKITKRGQNVTFRCDPISEHNRLYWYRQTLGQGPEFLTYFQNEAQLEKSRLLSDRFSAERPKGSFSTLEIQRTEQGDSAMYLCASSSVAEETQYFGPGTRLLVL.

The chain recombines TRBV5-4 with TRBJ1-5; TRBD1 matches at 8 bases. The V and J ends lost 4 bases and 7 bases, in that order; junction bases with no gene match: 7. The V gene's germline CDR1 is SGHNT and CDR2 YYREEE (reference sequence). This CDR3 contains 14 residues. The CDR3 DNA follows: TGTGCCAGCAGCATACAGGGGGGAGAGCAGCCCCAGCATTTT. This encodes CASSIQGGEQPQHF.

Notes on this clonotype: A read error may explain this, as a much larger clone is one base away. This chain links TRBV29-1 with TRBJ1-1; possibly TRBD1 for D (5 bases). Germline CDR1 and CDR2: SQVTM and ANQGSEA. This CDR3 has 15 amino acids. The CDR3, as DNA: TGCAGCGTTGAAGATCGATCAGGGTTGAACACTGAAGCTCTCTTT. This sequence encodes CSVEDRSGLNTEALF.

The CDR3 protein is CASSSGQSNTGELFF. CDR3 nucleotides: TGCGCCAGCAGCTCGGGGCAGTCGAACACCGGGGAGCTGTTTTTT. The V gene is TRBV5-1, the J gene TRBJ2-2; D is tentatively TRBD1 or TRBD2 (5 bases each). The CDR3 contains 15 residues. Per the germline V gene, CDR1 is SGHRS and CDR2 is YFSETQ. Trimming took 3 bases from V and 0 from J, leaving 9 bases between them.

This clonotype was counted ten times or more. The J gene is TRBJ2-5, the V gene TRBV29-1; 8 positions agree with TRBD2. This CDR3 spans 12 amino acids. The germline CDR1 and CDR2 sequences are SQVTM and ANQGSEA. Unmatched junction bases numbered 1, after V lost 4 bases and J lost 3 bases. CDR3 residues: CSVGSGKETQYF. The DNA for the CDR3 is TGCAGCGTTGGTAGCGGGAAAGAGACCCAGTACTTC. The full variable domain, with the rest looked up from reference TRBV29-1 and TRBJ2-5, is SAVISQKPSRDICQRGTSLTIQCQVDSQVTMMFWYRQQPGQSLTLIATANQGSEATYESGFVIDKFPISRPNLTFSTLTVSNMSPEDSSIYLCSVGSGKETQYFGPGTRLLVL.

This clonotype was seen ten or more times. This chain connects TRBV15 to TRBJ1-1; unclear D gene. V was trimmed by 0 bases and J by 0 bases, leaving 8 bases between them. The CDR3 is 15 amino acids. Germline V gene sequence: CDR1 LNHNV, CDR2 YYDKDF (reference sequence). CDR3 nucleotides: TGTGCCACCAGCAGAGATAAAGGCTTGAACACTGAAGCTTTCTTT. This codes for CATSRDKGLNTEAFF. Complete variable domain (other parts from reference TRBV15 and TRBJ1-1): DAMVIQNPRYQVTQFGKPVTLSCSQTLNHNVMYWYQQKSSQAPKLLFHYYDKDFNNEADTPDNFQSRRPNTSFCFLDIRSPGLGDTAMYLCATSRDKGLNTEAFFGQGTRLTVV.

Note on this clonotype: One base away lies a much larger clone, so this may be a sequencing read error. The CDR3 coding sequence is TGCAGTGCGCGCCGGGACACCTCACCCCTCCAAGAGACCCAGTACTTC. Protein product: CSARRDTSPLQETQYF. The chain joins TRBV20-1 to TRBJ2-5, with D possibly matching TRBD1 (6 bases). Germline V gene data show CDR1 as DFQATT and CDR2 as SNEGSKA (reference sequence). V was pared by 6 bases and J by 1 base, with 21 bases between. The CDR3 contains 16 residues.

The gene calls are TRBV13 and TRBJ1-1; the D gene is possibly TRBD1 (6 bases). The V end lost 1 base, the J end lost 10 bases, and 13 bases lay between the germline ends. The germline V gene has CDR1 PRHDT and CDR2 FYEKMQ (reference sequence). The CDR3 sequence is 13 residues long. The CDR3 sequence is CASSLAKGGRAFF. The CDR3, as DNA: TGTGCCAGCAGCTTAGCTAAGGGGGGACGAGCTTTCTTT.